These 16 T cell receptor beta chains originate from one sample sequenced in a study of radiotherapy plus CTLA-4 blockade in lung cancer. Here immunoSEQ multiplex PCR was the method, and the copy in TCRdb shows in-frame clones only, minus some. The sample records 110,000 or so clones, approximately 80% being singletons. This specimen consisted of peripheral blood, obtained from a patient treated with radiotherapy plus ipilimumab. All receptors derive from a human donor with non-small cell lung cancer who had a partial response to radiotherapy plus ipilimumab.

The chain employs TRBV19 and TRBJ2-2; 9 bases map to TRBD2. J was trimmed by 1 base and V by 3 bases; bases with no gene match: 3. CDR1 and CDR2 (germline): LNHDA, SQIVND (reference sequence). This CDR3 has 16 residues. CDR3 nucleotides: TGTGCCAGTAGTATTAGCGGGAGAAGGAACACCGGGGAGCTGTTTTTT. Protein sequence: CASSISGRRNTGELFF.

This rearrangement joins TRBV11-2 to TRBJ2-7; possible D gene TRBD1, 7 bases. The CDR3 sequence is 15 residues long. The germline V and J ends were trimmed by 1 base and 6 bases, with 16 bases remaining between them. Germline CDR1 SGHAT, CDR2 FQNNGV. The CDR3 reads CASSLVEGARGEQYF. CDR3 coding DNA: TGTGCCAGCAGCTTAGTGGAGGGGGCGAGGGGCGAGCAGTACTTC.

V is TRBV19 and J is TRBJ2-7; maybe TRBD2 (6 bases). CDR1 is LNHDA, CDR2 SQIVND, per germline (reference sequence). Trimming left V 3 bases short and J 7 bases short, with 13 bases between. The CDR3 runs 13 residues. Written as DNA, the CDR3 is TGTGCCAGTAGTATCGGAGGGTTCGGGGAGCAGTACGTC. It codes for CASSIGGFGEQYV.

The chain joins TRBV29-1 to TRBJ2-5, with TRBD2 matching 7 bases. Germline V CDR1 and CDR2: SQVTM, ANQGSEA. The CDR3 contains 14 residues. The trim removed 4 bases at V and 2 bases at J, leaving 7 bases unmatched. This CDR3 is CSVGAGVGQETQYF. CDR3 sequence (DNA): TGCAGCGTTGGCGCGGGAGTTGGGCAAGAGACCCAGTACTTC.

Regarding this clone: An end of the junction differs from the germline gene, which may be a read error. The V and J genes are TRBV5-1 and TRBJ2-7; the match to TRBD1 covers 8 bases. Germline V gene sequence: CDR1 SGHRS, CDR2 YFSETQ. This CDR3 comprises 14 residues. The CDR3 bases are TGCGCCAGCAGCTTGGAATCGAGAGGACAGGGTGAGCACTTC. The encoded protein is CASSLESRGQGEHF.

This clone was detected many times. This chain joins TRBV13 and TRBJ1-2; D possibly corresponds to TRBD1 (6 bases). This CDR3 spans 14 amino acids. Per the germline V gene, CDR1 is PRHDT and CDR2 is FYEKMQ (reference sequence). The V gene lost 3 bases and the J gene lost 8 bases, with 16 bases spanning the gap. In DNA, the CDR3 is TGTGCCAGCAGCTTTGATCGGGGGGCGCCGGGCTACACCTTC. It specifies CASSFDRGAPGYTF. Full variable domain (outside the CDR3, taken from reference TRBV13 and TRBJ1-2): AAGVIQSPRHLIKEKRETATLKCYPIPRHDTVYWYQQGPGQDPQFLISFYEKMQSDKGSIPDRFSAQQFSDYHSELNMSSLELGDSALYFCASSFDRGAPGYTFGSGTRLTVV.

The chain has TRBV6-5 and TRBJ1-1; TRBD1 might be the D (6 bases). The length of the CDR3 is 14 residues. The V end lost 2 bases, the J end lost 5 bases, and 12 bases lay between the germline ends. Germline V gene lookup returns CDR1 MNHEY and CDR2 SVGAGI. DNA for the CDR3: TGTGCCAGCAGTTACCGGGGGGCGAGAACTGAAGCTTTCTTT. This encodes CASSYRGARTEAFF.

The chain links TRBV7-9 to TRBJ1-4, with 8 bases aligning to TRBD1. Trimming removed 5 bases from V and 5 bases from J; junction bases left unmatched: 4. The CDR3 loop spans 14 amino acids. From germline, CDR1 is SEHNR and CDR2 FQNEAQ (reference sequence). The CDR3 loop reads CASSQGAGNEKLFF. The CDR3 nucleotides read TGTGCCAGCAGCCAGGGGGCGGGGAATGAAAAACTGTTTTTT.

The CDR3 is CASSTQGYGYTF. The CDR3 DNA follows: TGTGCCAGCAGCACCCAGGGTTATGGCTACACCTTC. The chain combines TRBV9 with TRBJ1-2; D is possibly TRBD1 (5 bases). V was shortened by 4 bases and J by 5 bases, with 9 bases between the two germline ends. Germline assignment: CDR1 SGDLS and CDR2 YYNGEE. The CDR3 covers 12 residues.

This chain links TRBV7-3 with TRBJ1-1; 8 bases match TRBD1. Germline V gene sequence: CDR1 SGHTA, CDR2 FQGTGA. This CDR3 has 13 residues. After removal of 5 bases from V and 5 bases from J, the junction contained 4 bases not matched to a gene. Written as DNA, the CDR3 is TGTGCCAGCAGCCAGGGGGCGCGGACTGAAGCTTTCTTT. This translates into CASSQGARTEAFF. The whole variable domain, remainder taken from reference TRBV7-3 and TRBJ1-1, is GAGVSQTPSNKVTEKGKYVELRCDPISGHTALYWYRQSLGQGPEFLIYFQGTGAADDSGLPNDRFFAVRPEGSVSTLKIQRTERGDSAVYLCASSQGARTEAFFGQGTRLTVV.

V usage is TRBV18 and J usage is TRBJ2-1; unclear D gene. V was cut by 1 base and J by 0 bases, with 7 bases left in between. Per the germline V gene, CDR1 is KGHSH and CDR2 is LQKENI. The CDR3 has 15 residues. CDR3: CASSPLPSSYNEQFF. In nucleotides, the CDR3 is TGTGCCAGCTCACCACTACCTAGCTCCTACAATGAGCAGTTCTTC.

This rearrangement joins TRBV27 to TRBJ1-2, with 7 positions matching TRBD1. The V segment lost 1 base and the J segment 9 bases; nucleotides outside the gene matches: 5. The CDR3 runs to 13 residues. Germline V gene sequence: CDR1 MNHEY, CDR2 SMNVEV (reference sequence). CDR3 in DNA: TGTGCCAGCAGTTTATGGGCAGGGGGAAGCTACACCTTC. This sequence encodes CASSLWAGGSYTF.

The table lists this clone with a count of one. The CDR3 nucleotides are TGTGCCAGCGGACTCACAGATACGCAGTATTTT. Translating gives CASGLTDTQYF. The chain joins TRBV27 to TRBJ2-3; the D gene is possibly TRBD2 (5 bases). Germline V gene sequence: CDR1 MNHEY, CDR2 SMNVEV (reference sequence). Trimming shortened V by 8 bases and J by 2 bases, and 5 bases separated the two germline ends. The CDR3 covers 11 residues.

The chain links TRBV5-1 to TRBJ2-5, with TRBD2 matching 13 bases. Per the germline V gene, CDR1 is SGHRS and CDR2 is YFSETQ. This CDR3 has 15 residues. With V trimmed by 1 base and J by 5 bases, 2 bases remained unmatched. The chain's CDR3 is CASSLMTSGRETQYF. CDR3 sequence (DNA): TGCGCCAGCAGCTTGATGACTAGCGGGAGGGAGACCCAGTACTTC. Supplemented by reference TRBV5-1 and TRBJ2-5, the full variable domain reads KAGVTQTPRYLIKTRGQQVTLSCSPISGHRSVSWYQQTPGQGLQFLFEYFSETQRNKGNFPGRFSGRQFSNSRSEMNVSTLELGDSALYLCASSLMTSGRETQYFGPGTRLLVL.

The J gene is TRBJ2-4, the V gene TRBV9; tentative D call: TRBD2 (5 bases). Per the germline V gene, CDR1 is SGDLS and CDR2 is YYNGEE. The CDR3 is 13 residues long. V lost 4 bases and J 7 bases, leaving 12 bases between the germline ends. The CDR3 region has the DNA TGTGCCAGCAGCCGACTCGGGGAGAACATTCAGTACTTC. Its translation: CASSRLGENIQYF.

The V and J genes are TRBV7-9 and TRBJ1-2; no clear D gene. CDR1 and CDR2 (germline): SEHNR, FQNEAQ (reference sequence). V lost 5 bases and J 3 bases, leaving 13 bases between the germline ends. The CDR3 totals 14 residues. The CDR3 is CASSRPTEHYGYTF. The DNA of the CDR3 is TGTGCCAGCAGCCGACCTACAGAACACTATGGCTACACCTTC.